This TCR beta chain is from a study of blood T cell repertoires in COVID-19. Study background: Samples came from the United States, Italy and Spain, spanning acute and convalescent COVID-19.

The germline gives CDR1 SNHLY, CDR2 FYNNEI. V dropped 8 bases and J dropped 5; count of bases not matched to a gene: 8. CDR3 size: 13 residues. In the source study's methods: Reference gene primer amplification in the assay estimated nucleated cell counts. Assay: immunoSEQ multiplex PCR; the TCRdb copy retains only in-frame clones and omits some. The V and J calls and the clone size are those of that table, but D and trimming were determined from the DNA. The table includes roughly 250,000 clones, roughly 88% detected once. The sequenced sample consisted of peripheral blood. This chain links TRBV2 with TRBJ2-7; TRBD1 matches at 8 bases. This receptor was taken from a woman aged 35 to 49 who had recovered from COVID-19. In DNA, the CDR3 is TGTGCCAGCCTTTGGACAGGGAGGAACGAGCAGTACTTC. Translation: CASLWTGRNEQYF.